The 8 T cell receptor beta chains below all came from one sample that was sequenced in a study of T cells expressing NK-cell markers. TCRdb reprocessed the 5' RACE reads and reports one entry per CDR3 protein, with no DNA. The listing contains fewer than 200,000 distinct CDR3 sequences. Sequencing was done on a sample of blood T cells: a sorted CD56 or NKG2C T cell subset, CD4+ or CD8+ T cells, or bulk PBMC T cells (not recorded which). The receptors come from a woman aged 18-69 years in good health.

CDR3: CASSLVKGSGGVWEQYF. V and J are TRBV7-6 and TRBJ2-7; TCRdb reports TRBD2, a call that lacks DNA to check it against. The germline CDR1 and CDR2 sequences are SGHVS and FNYEAQ. This CDR3 has 17 amino acids.

The gene calls are TRBV20-1 and TRBJ1-2. This CDR3 is 11 amino acids long. Germline lookup yields CDR1 DFQATT and CDR2 SNEGSKA (reference sequence). The CDR3 loop reads CSATGSYGYTF.

The chain couples TRBV5-1 to TRBJ1-3. Germline-derived CDR1 and CDR2 are SGHRS and YFSETQ. CDR3 length: 18 residues. CDR3 region: CASSLISMRQHSGNTIYF.

This chain links TRBV15 with TRBJ2-7; TCRdb lists TRBD2, though no DNA is available to test this call. Germline V gene lookup returns CDR1 LNHNV and CDR2 YYDKDF (reference sequence). The CDR3 covers 17 residues. CDR3 region: CATSRDVGLAGSYEQYF.

V and J are TRBV4-1 and TRBJ1-2. The CDR3 length is 15 residues. The germline V gene encodes CDR1 MGHRA and CDR2 YSYEKL. CDR3 region: CASSQEIPAAYGYTF.

The chain is built from TRBV10-3 and TRBJ1-2. This CDR3 spans 12 amino acids. CDR1 and CDR2 (germline): ENHRY, SYGVKD. This chain's CDR3 is CAISQPMTGYTF.

The chain is built from TRBV11-2 and TRBJ1-1. CDR3 length equals 12 residues. CDR1 is SGHAT and CDR2 is FQNNGV in the germline V gene. Here the CDR3 reads CASSKGLFQAFF.

J is TRBJ2-2 and V is TRBV4-1; checking the TCRdb D call of TRBD2 is not possible without DNA. The length of the CDR3 is 15 residues. The germline gives CDR1 MGHRA, CDR2 YSYEKL. CDR3 amino acids: CASSQGGREAGELFF.